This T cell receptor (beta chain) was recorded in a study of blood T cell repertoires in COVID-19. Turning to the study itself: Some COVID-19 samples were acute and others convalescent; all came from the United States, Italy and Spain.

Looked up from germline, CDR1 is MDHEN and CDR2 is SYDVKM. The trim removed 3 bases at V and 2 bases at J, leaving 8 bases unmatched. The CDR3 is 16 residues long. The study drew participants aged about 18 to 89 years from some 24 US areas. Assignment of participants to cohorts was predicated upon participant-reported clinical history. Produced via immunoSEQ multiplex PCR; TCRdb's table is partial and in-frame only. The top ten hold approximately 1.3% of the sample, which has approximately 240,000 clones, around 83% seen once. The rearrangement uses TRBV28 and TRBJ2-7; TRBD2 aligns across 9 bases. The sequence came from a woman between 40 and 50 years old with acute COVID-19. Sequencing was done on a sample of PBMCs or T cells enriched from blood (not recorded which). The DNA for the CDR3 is TGTGCCAGCAGTTTCCGCGGACTAGCGATCGCCTACGAGCAGTACTTC. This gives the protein CASSFRGLAIAYEQYF.